This record looks at one TCR beta chain sequence and its context. No antigen is known for it. The data stem from a study of cytomegalovirus exposure and HLA in healthy donors. Study-level results: A subsequent analysis found that TCR clusters from the first cohort also tended to co-occur in the 110 or so validation repertoires, with about 95% of cluster scores above 0. Cytomegalovirus-associated status was assigned to about 180 TCR beta chains. While the bulk of TCR sequences proved rare, some public TCRs turned up in many donors. CMV antigen specificity of three CMV-associated chains was confirmed in vitro.

Trimming stripped 4 bases from V and 2 bases from J, with 13 bases between. This CDR3 region has 14 residues. Germline CDR1 is SGHNT and CDR2 is YYREEE (reference sequence). Repertoires were generated with immunoSEQ multiplex PCR, while TCRdb's copy carries only in-frame clones and drops some. The sample lists about 150,000 clones, about 88% occurring once. The J gene is TRBJ2-7, the V gene TRBV5-4; D is possibly TRBD1 (5 bases). The sequence derives from a man in his late teens or twenties in good health and CMV-seropositive. The specimen was PBMCs. This CDR3 is CASSPIDRAYEQYF. Written as DNA, the CDR3 is TGTGCCAGCAGCCCAATTGACAGAGCCTACGAGCAGTACTTC.